This T cell receptor beta chain was obtained from a study of T cell responses to AZD1222 COVID-19 vaccine. The method was immunoSEQ multiplex PCR; TCRdb's version includes in-frame clones alone and lacks a portion of them. This table has about 110,000 clones, around 94% appearing once. The germline CDR1 and CDR2 sequences are SGDLS and YYNGEE. Trimming took 0 bases from V and 0 from J, leaving 7 bases between them. The CDR3 length is 15 residues. The J gene is TRBJ2-1, the V gene TRBV9, with D unclear. The sequence derives from an adult in good health. This specimen was peripheral blood, taken on day 0 of AZD1222 vaccination. CDR3 coding DNA: TGTGCCAGCAGCGTAGTGCATAGCTCCTACAATGAGCAGTTCTTC. It yields the protein CASSVVHSSYNEQFF.